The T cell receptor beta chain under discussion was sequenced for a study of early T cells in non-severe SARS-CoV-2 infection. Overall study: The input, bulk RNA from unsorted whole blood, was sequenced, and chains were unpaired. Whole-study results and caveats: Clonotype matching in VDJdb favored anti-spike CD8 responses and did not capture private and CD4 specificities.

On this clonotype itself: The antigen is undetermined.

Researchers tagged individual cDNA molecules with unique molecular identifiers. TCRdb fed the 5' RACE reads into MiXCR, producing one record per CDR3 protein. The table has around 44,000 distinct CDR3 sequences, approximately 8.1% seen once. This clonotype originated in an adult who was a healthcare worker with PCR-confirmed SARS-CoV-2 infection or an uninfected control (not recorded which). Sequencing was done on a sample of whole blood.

CDR3 region: CASSFAAGVLEQYF. In DNA, the CDR3 is TGTGCCAGCAGCTTTGCCGCAGGGGTCCTCGAGCAGTACTTC. The chain has TRBV5-4 and TRBJ2-7, with D tentatively TRBD1 (6 bases). V lost 2 bases, J lost 6 bases, and 15 bases lay in between. Germline values: CDR1 SGHNT, CDR2 YYREEE (reference sequence). The CDR3 sequence is 14 residues long.